This T cell receptor beta chain was recovered during a study of CD8+CD57+ T cells in acquired aplastic anemia. General study results and limits: Patients and controls shared some 30 CD8+ CDR3 sequences, highly expressed in patients. Patients versus controls showed no significant CD8+ Simpson's diversity difference.

All patients picked for sequencing had shown, by flow cytometry, an expansion of CD8+CD57+ cells. In all patients, the disease was severe acquired aplastic anemia. Blood came from patients not yet given any therapy. In germline, CDR1 is SNHLY, CDR2 FYNNEI. The CDR3 has 12 amino acids. V was clipped by 11 bases and J by 4 bases, with 14 bases between them. Genomic DNA acted as the template from which TCR beta VDJ combination and CDR3 sequence profiling were carried out. TCRdb re-called the reads through MiXCR, storing one row per CDR3 protein. The sample holds 150,000 to 200,000 distinct CDR3 sequences, 70% to 75% seen once. There are a few counts of this clonotype. Antigen: not known.

The rearrangement joins TRBV2 to TRBJ1-2; D is possibly TRBD1 (6 bases). The sample was sorted CD4+, CD8+, or CD8+CD57+ T cells (not recorded which) from PBMCs. This clonotype originated in a human donor with aplastic anemia. The CDR3 region is CARNRGTYGYTF. The CDR3 DNA reads TGTGCCCGAAATAGGGGGACCTATGGCTACACCTTC. The complete variable domain, with remaining parts taken from reference TRBV2 and TRBJ1-2, reads EPEVTQTPSHQVTQMGQEVILRCVPISNHLYFYWYRQILGQKVEFLVSFYNNEISEKSEIFDDQFSVERPDGSNFTLKIRSTKLEDSAMYFCARNRGTYGYTFGSGTRLTVV.